Listed here are 30 T cell receptor beta chains from one sample, sequenced in a study of T cells in Graves' hyperthyroidism and ophthalmopathy. TCR beta CDR3 sequences were amplified from RNA transcripts. Primed by the HTBI set, a first-round RT-PCR was run on the TCR CDR3. One entry per CDR3 protein, called by TCRdb with MiXCR from the multiplex PCR reads. The top ten clones hold around 17% of a sample with around 700,000 distinct CDR3 sequences, 18% of them seen once. Sequencing used blood. The receptors come from a woman in her forties or fifties with Graves' hyperthyroidism that later progressed to Graves' ophthalmopathy.

J is TRBJ2-4 and V is TRBV20-1; D remains unclear. Looked up from germline, CDR1 is DFQATT and CDR2 is SNEGSKA (reference sequence). The CDR3 has 13 residues. Trimming removed 3 bases at V and 0 bases at J, with 6 bases between. In DNA form, the CDR3 reads TGCAGTGCTAGGTGGGAAGCCAAAAACATTCAGTACTTC. This codes for CSARWEAKNIQYF.

The genes are TRBV7-8 and TRBJ2-2; D gene uncertain. The germline V and J ends were trimmed by 3 bases and 0 bases, with 11 bases remaining between them. Germline V CDR1 and CDR2: SGHVS, FQNEAQ. The CDR3 extends over 16 amino acids. Here the CDR3 DNA reads TGTGCCAGCAGCTTCGGCCTAAACGCGAACACCGGGGAGCTGTTTTTT. Its protein is CASSFGLNANTGELFF.

This clonotype came up a few times. This sequence joins TRBV29-1 and TRBJ2-4; 8 bases are a match to TRBD1. The V and J ends lost 2 bases and 4 bases, in that order; junction bases with no gene match: 4. Per the germline V gene, CDR1 is SQVTM and CDR2 is ANQGSEA. The CDR3 runs 14 residues. Here the CDR3 DNA reads TGCAGCGTTGAATGGAGACAGGGGAAAAACATTCAGTACTTC. This codes for CSVEWRQGKNIQYF.

This clonotype was seen only a few times. This rearrangement joins TRBV6-1 to TRBJ1-5; D gene unclear. V lost 5 bases to trimming and J lost 0 bases, with 17 bases between them. This CDR3 spans 17 amino acids. Germline V gene data show CDR1 as MNHNS and CDR2 as SASEGT. The chain's CDR3 is CASSSSGLYYSNQPQHF. For the CDR3, the DNA is TGTGCCAGCAGTTCCTCCGGATTGTACTATAGCAATCAGCCCCAGCATTTT.

This clonotype came up many times. The J gene is TRBJ2-1, the V gene TRBV3-1, with D uncertain. CDR1 is LGHDT and CDR2 is YNNKEL in the germline V gene (reference sequence). The CDR3 loop spans 16 amino acids. V was cut by 1 base and J by 0 bases, with 10 bases left in between. CDR3 region: CASSQAGSSSYNEQFF. The CDR3 region has the DNA TGTGCCAGCAGCCAAGCGGGCTCAAGCTCCTACAATGAGCAGTTCTTC.

The chain employs TRBV29-1 and TRBJ2-7, with D possibly TRBD1 on 5 matching bases. Trimming cost V 6 bases and J 4 bases, with 10 bases left between them. The V gene's germline CDR1 is SQVTM and CDR2 ANQGSEA. The CDR3 consists of 11 residues. Here the CDR3 reads CSVAQGYEQYF. As DNA, the CDR3 is TGCAGCGTAGCCCAGGGTTACGAGCAGTACTTC.

The chain combines TRBV27 with TRBJ2-2; TRBD2 might be the D (5 bases). The length of the CDR3 is 15 residues. From germline, CDR1 is MNHEY and CDR2 SMNVEV (reference sequence). Trimming pared 1 base from V and 8 bases from J, leaving 14 bases between. CDR3 residues: CASSLFGKHAGELFF. The CDR3 bases are TGTGCCAGCAGTTTATTCGGGAAGCACGCAGGGGAGCTGTTTTTT.

About this clonotype: Given a much more abundant clone one base away, this may be a read error. As the CDR3 is not closed by the conserved phenylalanine or tryptophan, this likely results from a read error. This chain connects TRBV12-3 or TRBV12-4 to TRBJ2-3; 8 nucleotides match TRBD2. With V trimmed by 7 bases and J by 0 bases, 3 bases remained unmatched. The CDR3 has 14 amino acids. CDR3 residues: CASKRLASTDTQYS. The CDR3 coding sequence is TGTGCCAGCAAACGACTAGCGAGCACAGATACGCAGTATTCT.

The table lists this clonotype with many counts. The chain has TRBV2 and TRBJ2-1; 9 bases fit TRBD2. Germline-derived CDR1 and CDR2 are SNHLY and FYNNEI. The CDR3 length is 15 residues. The trim removed 7 bases at V and 1 base at J, leaving 5 bases unmatched. The CDR3: CASKGRGGSYNEQFF. The CDR3 nucleotides read TGTGCCAGCAAGGGGCGGGGGGGGTCCTACAATGAGCAGTTCTTC.

There are a few counts of this clonotype. This chain uses TRBV5-1 with TRBJ1-4, with 8 bases that match TRBD1. Looked up from germline, CDR1 is SGHRS and CDR2 is YFSETQ. J gave up 3 bases and V 5 bases, and 6 bases lay outside the gene matches. The CDR3 spans 15 residues. The CDR3 protein is CASRFLTGANEKLFF. CDR3 sequence (DNA): TGCGCCAGCAGATTTCTGACAGGGGCTAATGAAAAACTGTTTTTT.

This clonotype showed up many times. The chain uses TRBV12-3 or TRBV12-4 and TRBJ1-2, with D perhaps TRBD1 (6 bases). Trimming shortened V by 7 bases and J by 6 bases, and 21 bases separated the two germline ends. The CDR3 sequence is 15 residues long. As DNA, the CDR3 is TGTGCCAGCAATCCAGATCGGTTGGGGGGCAATGGCTACACCTTC. Translated, it gives CASNPDRLGGNGYTF.

This clonotype has a count of ten or more. This chain joins TRBV12-3 or TRBV12-4 and TRBJ2-3, with D hard to call. Trimming shortened V by 7 bases and J by 9 bases, and 20 bases separated the two germline ends. CDR3 length: 14 amino acids. This chain's CDR3 is CASTLGPAQRTQYF. In nucleotides, the CDR3 is TGTGCCAGCACCCTGGGTCCTGCACAGAGGACGCAGTATTTT.

This clonotype was observed a few times. The chain has TRBV19 and TRBJ1-2; unclear D gene. Germline V gene data show CDR1 as LNHDA and CDR2 as SQIVND (reference sequence). The ends were cut back, 4 bases at V and 5 bases at J, with 11 bases in the middle. The CDR3 extends over 13 amino acids. This CDR3 is CASSNSASYGYTF. The DNA for the CDR3 is TGTGCCAGTAGTAACTCCGCAAGTTATGGCTACACCTTC.

This clonotype was detected many times. The J gene is TRBJ2-2, the V gene TRBV11-2, with 10 positions matching TRBD1. The CDR3 runs 15 residues. J lost 4 bases, V lost 4 bases, and 3 bases had no gene match. Germline V gene sequence: CDR1 SGHAT, CDR2 FQNNGV. As DNA, the CDR3 is TGTGCCAGCAGCTCCGGGACAGGGGCCACCGGGGAGCTGTTTTTT. Translating it yields CASSSGTGATGELFF.

The rearrangement uses TRBV14 and TRBJ1-4, with a tentative D call TRBD1 (6 bases). The CDR3 consists of 15 residues. Trimming stripped 4 bases from V and 8 bases from J, with 17 bases between. CDR1 is SGHDN, CDR2 FVKESK, per germline. The CDR3 DNA reads TGTGCCAGCAGCCCGGACGGGTCAAGGGGGGAAAAACTGTTTTTT. This sequence encodes CASSPDGSRGEKLFF.

This clonotype came up many times. The gene calls are TRBV18 and TRBJ1-1; D unresolved. The CDR3 contains 15 residues. Germline CDR1 is KGHSH and CDR2 is LQKENI. The germline V and J ends were trimmed by 4 bases and 1 base, with 13 bases remaining between them. In DNA form, the CDR3 reads TGTGCCAGCTCACGCTACGCCGACCGGAACACTGAAGCTTTCTTT. This sequence encodes CASSRYADRNTEAFF. Drawing the rest from reference TRBV18 and TRBJ1-1, the complete variable domain is NAGVMQNPRHLVRRRGQEARLRCSPMKGHSHVYWYRQLPEEGLKFMVYLQKENIIDESGMPKERFSAEFPKEGPSILRIQQVVRGDSAAYFCASSRYADRNTEAFFGQGTRLTVV.

The gene calls are TRBV5-6 and TRBJ1-5, with D perhaps TRBD1 (5 bases). Trimming removed 1 base from V and 2 bases from J, with 10 bases in between. Per germline, CDR1 SGHDT and CDR2 YYEEEE. The CDR3 has 15 amino acids. The CDR3 loop reads CASSLYQGRNQPQHF. The CDR3 DNA follows: TGTGCCAGCAGCTTGTATCAGGGACGCAATCAGCCCCAGCATTTT.

This clonotype came up once. The rearrangement uses TRBV7-9 and TRBJ1-3; D unresolved. V lost 8 bases, J lost 0 bases, and 11 bases lay in between. The CDR3 has 14 amino acids. CDR1 is SEHNR and CDR2 is FQNEAQ in the germline V gene (reference sequence). The CDR3 coding sequence is TGTGCCAGCGCCCAAATGAGCTCTGGAAACACCATATATTTT. It specifies CASAQMSSGNTIYF.

V usage is TRBV14 and J usage is TRBJ2-7; 13 bases fit TRBD2. Trimming cost V 4 bases and J 3 bases; bases outside gene matches: 3. The CDR3 is made up of 15 amino acids. From germline, CDR1 is SGHDN and CDR2 FVKESK. CDR3 protein: CASSPTSGGFYEQYF. CDR3 DNA: TGTGCCAGCAGCCCGACTAGCGGGGGGTTCTACGAGCAGTACTTC.

This clonotype has more than one count but fewer than ten. The chain couples TRBV29-1 to TRBJ2-2, with 9 bases that match TRBD1. Germline trimming cut 5 bases from V and 0 bases from J; bases unmatched to any gene: 4. The CDR3 consists of 15 residues. Germline CDR1 is SQVTM and CDR2 is ANQGSEA. The CDR3 is CSVLRQGANTGELFF. The CDR3 DNA reads as TGCAGCGTTCTTCGACAGGGGGCGAACACCGGGGAGCTGTTTTTT.

There are many counts of this clonotype. This chain uses TRBV10-1 with TRBJ2-3; TRBD2 matches at 8 bases. Germline assignment: CDR1 WNHNN and CDR2 SYGVQD (reference sequence). The CDR3 is 14 amino acids. J was trimmed by 0 bases and V by 7 bases; bases with no gene match: 3. The chain's CDR3 is CASTSGSSTDTQYF. The CDR3 nucleotides read TGCGCCAGCACTAGCGGGTCTAGCACAGATACGCAGTATTTT.

Only a few counts were recorded for this clonotype. The rearrangement joins TRBV6-1 to TRBJ1-3, with D maybe TRBD1 (5 bases). Looked up from germline, CDR1 is MNHNS and CDR2 is SASEGT. Trimming stripped 6 bases from V and 4 bases from J, with 16 bases between. The CDR3 has 15 amino acids. CDR3 amino acids: CASSRAQGSGNTIYF. Here the CDR3 DNA reads TGTGCCAGCAGCCGCGCCCAGGGTTCAGGAAACACCATATATTTT.

The rearrangement joins TRBV30 to TRBJ1-2; tentatively, D is TRBD1 (6 bases). V gave up 2 bases and J gave up 7 bases, with 17 bases separating them. Germline values: CDR1 GTSNPN, CDR2 SVGIG (reference sequence). This CDR3 comprises 14 residues. CDR3 amino acids: CAWSFRRGGTGYTF. The CDR3 region has the DNA TGTGCCTGGAGTTTCCGGAGGGGGGGAACTGGCTACACCTTC.

This clonotype was seen only a few times. The chain carries TRBV14 and TRBJ2-1; D call uncertain. CDR1 is SGHDN and CDR2 is FVKESK in the germline V gene. This CDR3 has 13 residues. V was pared by 5 bases and J by 6 bases, with 11 bases between. The DNA for the CDR3 is TGTGCCAGCAGCGTCCGAGGCGGCAATGAGCAGTTCTTC. It codes for CASSVRGGNEQFF.

The chain employs TRBV7-2 and TRBJ2-7; 11 bases line up with TRBD1. The CDR3 is 15 residues long. V dropped 3 bases and J dropped 6; count of bases not matched to a gene: 7. In germline, CDR1 is SGHTA, CDR2 FQGNSA. The CDR3 DNA sequence: TGTGCCAGCAGCTTCCCCGGACAGGGGGCAATCGAGCAGTACTTC. Protein product: CASSFPGQGAIEQYF. Complete variable domain (other parts from reference TRBV7-2 and TRBJ2-7): GAGVSQSPSNKVTEKGKDVELRCDPISGHTALYWYRQSLGQGLEFLIYFQGNSAPDKSGLPSDRFSAERTGGSVSTLTIQRTQQEDSAVYLCASSFPGQGAIEQYFGPGTRLTVT.

Details on this clonotype: The junction differs from germline at one of its ends, possibly a read error. The chain links TRBV14 to TRBJ2-1; 8 bases fit TRBD2. The V gene's germline CDR1 is SGHDN and CDR2 FVKESK. This CDR3 region has 13 residues. The CDR3 DNA sequence: TGTGCCAGCAGCTCGGGACTAGGGAATGACCAGTTCTTC. Translation: CASSSGLGNDQFF.

The gene calls are TRBV6-9 and TRBJ1-3; D not certain. V gave up 4 bases and J gave up 4 bases, with 17 bases separating them. Germline CDR1 reads MNHGY; CDR2 reads SVAAGI. This CDR3 spans 16 amino acids. The CDR3 spells CASSSRNMLFGNTIYF. The CDR3 DNA sequence: TGTGCCAGCAGTTCTCGAAATATGTTATTCGGAAACACCATATATTTT.

This clonotype was seen many times. The rearrangement uses TRBV20-1 and TRBJ2-7; 8 nucleotides align to TRBD1. This CDR3 is built from 15 residues. V trimming: 2 bases; J trimming: 2 bases; junction bases outside the gene matches: 8. Germline CDR1 DFQATT, CDR2 SNEGSKA (reference sequence). CDR3 coding DNA: TGCAGTGCTAGAAGTTTTGGACAGGGAGCCTACGAGCAGTACTTC. This encodes CSARSFGQGAYEQYF.

This clonotype was detected many times. The rearrangement joins TRBV2 to TRBJ2-1; 13 bases are shared with TRBD2. This CDR3 comprises 17 residues. Germline V gene data show CDR1 as SNHLY and CDR2 as FYNNEI. Losses at the gene ends were 9 bases for V and 4 bases for J; bases not matched to a gene: 12. The CDR3: CARTRTSGGTTYNEQFF. In DNA, the CDR3 is TGTGCCAGGACTCGGACTAGCGGGGGCACAACTTACAATGAGCAGTTCTTC.

The rearrangement joins TRBV19 to TRBJ1-2; D is unclear. Germline values: CDR1 LNHDA, CDR2 SQIVND (reference sequence). The V end was cut by 3 bases, the J end by 9 bases, with 14 bases between. The CDR3 contains 13 residues. The DNA for the CDR3 is TGTGCCAGTAGTATTCGGGAGTCGCGAAGCTACACCTTC. Its translation is CASSIRESRSYTF.